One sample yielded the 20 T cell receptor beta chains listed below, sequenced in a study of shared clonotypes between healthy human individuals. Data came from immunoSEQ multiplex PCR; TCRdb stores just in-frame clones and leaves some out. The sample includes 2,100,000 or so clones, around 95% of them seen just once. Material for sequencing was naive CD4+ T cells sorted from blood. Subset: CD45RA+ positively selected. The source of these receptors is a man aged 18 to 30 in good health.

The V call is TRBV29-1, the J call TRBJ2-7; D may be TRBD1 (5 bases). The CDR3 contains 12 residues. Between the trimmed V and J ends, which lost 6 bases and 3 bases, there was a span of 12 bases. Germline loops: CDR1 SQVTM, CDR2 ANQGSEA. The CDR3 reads CSVLSRDYEQYF. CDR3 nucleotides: TGCAGCGTCTTGAGCAGGGACTACGAGCAGTACTTC.

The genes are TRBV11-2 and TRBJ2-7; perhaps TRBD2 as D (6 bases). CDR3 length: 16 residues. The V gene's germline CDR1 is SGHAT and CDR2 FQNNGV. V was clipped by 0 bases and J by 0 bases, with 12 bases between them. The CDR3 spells CASSLELAISSYEQYF. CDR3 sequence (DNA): TGTGCCAGCAGCTTAGAGCTAGCGATAAGCTCCTACGAGCAGTACTTC.

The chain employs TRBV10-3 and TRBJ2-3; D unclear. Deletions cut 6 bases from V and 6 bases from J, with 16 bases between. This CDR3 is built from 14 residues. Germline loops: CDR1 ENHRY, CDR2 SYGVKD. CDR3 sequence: CAIRLDSTMDTQYF. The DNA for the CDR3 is TGTGCCATCAGGCTAGATTCCACCATGGATACGCAGTATTTT.

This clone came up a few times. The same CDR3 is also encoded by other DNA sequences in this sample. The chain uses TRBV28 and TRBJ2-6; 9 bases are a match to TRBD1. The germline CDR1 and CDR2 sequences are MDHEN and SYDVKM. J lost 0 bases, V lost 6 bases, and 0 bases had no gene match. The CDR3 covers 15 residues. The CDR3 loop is CASRTGGSGANVLTF. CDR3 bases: TGTGCCAGCAGGACAGGGGGCTCTGGGGCCAACGTCCTGACTTTC.

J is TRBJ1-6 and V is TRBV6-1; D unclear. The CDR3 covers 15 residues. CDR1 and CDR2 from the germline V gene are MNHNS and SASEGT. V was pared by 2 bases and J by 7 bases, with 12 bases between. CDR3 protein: CASSELGGLNSPLHF. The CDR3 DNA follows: TGTGCCAGCAGTGAACTCGGAGGTTTGAATTCACCCCTCCACTTT.

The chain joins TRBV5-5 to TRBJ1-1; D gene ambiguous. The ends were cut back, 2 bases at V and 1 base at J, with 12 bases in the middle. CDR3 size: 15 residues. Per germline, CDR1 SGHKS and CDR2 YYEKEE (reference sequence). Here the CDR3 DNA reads TGTGCCAGCAGCTTTAATTGGGCGCAGAACACTGAAGCTTTCTTT. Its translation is CASSFNWAQNTEAFF.

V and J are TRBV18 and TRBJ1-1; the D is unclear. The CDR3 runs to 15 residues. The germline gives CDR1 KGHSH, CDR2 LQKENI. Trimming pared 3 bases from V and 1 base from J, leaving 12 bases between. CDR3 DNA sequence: TGTGCCAGCTCACCTGATATCTATAAGAACACTGAAGCTTTCTTT. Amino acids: CASSPDIYKNTEAFF.

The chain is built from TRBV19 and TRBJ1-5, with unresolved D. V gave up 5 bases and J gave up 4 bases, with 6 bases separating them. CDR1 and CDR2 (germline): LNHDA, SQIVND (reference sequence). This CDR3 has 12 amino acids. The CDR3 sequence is CASSPTNQPQHF. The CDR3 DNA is TGTGCCAGTAGTCCCACAAATCAGCCCCAGCATTTT.

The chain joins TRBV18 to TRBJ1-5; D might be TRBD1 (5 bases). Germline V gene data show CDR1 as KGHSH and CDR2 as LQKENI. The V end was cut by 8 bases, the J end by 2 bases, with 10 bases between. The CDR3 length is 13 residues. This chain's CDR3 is CASRGDRNQPQHF. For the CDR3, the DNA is TGTGCCAGCCGGGGGGACCGCAATCAGCCCCAGCATTTT.

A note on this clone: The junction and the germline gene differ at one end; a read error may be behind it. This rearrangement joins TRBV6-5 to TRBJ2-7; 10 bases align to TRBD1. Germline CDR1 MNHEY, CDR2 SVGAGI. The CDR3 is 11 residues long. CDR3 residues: CASRQGTGEHF. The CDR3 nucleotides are TGTGCCAGCAGGCAAGGGACAGGGGAACACTTC.

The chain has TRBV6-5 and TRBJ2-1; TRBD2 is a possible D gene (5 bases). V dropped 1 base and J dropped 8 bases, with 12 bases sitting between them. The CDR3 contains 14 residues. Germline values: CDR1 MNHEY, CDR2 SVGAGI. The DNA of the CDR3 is TGTGCCAGCAGTTACTACGGAGGCCTGGATGAGCAGTTCTTC. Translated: CASSYYGGLDEQFF.

CDR3 DNA: TGTGCCAGCACCCTGGGGCAACTCAATTCACCCCTCCACTTT. Translating it yields CASTLGQLNSPLHF. J is TRBJ1-6 and V is TRBV28; D possibly corresponds to TRBD1 (5 bases). V lost 7 bases and J lost 7, with 14 bases in between. The CDR3 length is 14 residues. Germline assignment: CDR1 MDHEN and CDR2 SYDVKM.

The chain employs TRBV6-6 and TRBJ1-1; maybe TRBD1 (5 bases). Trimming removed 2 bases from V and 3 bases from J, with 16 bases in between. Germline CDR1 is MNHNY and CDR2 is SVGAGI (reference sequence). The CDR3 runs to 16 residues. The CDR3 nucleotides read TGTGCCAGCAGTTACGGGTCAGGGATCGAGTACACTGAAGCTTTCTTT. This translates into CASSYGSGIEYTEAFF.

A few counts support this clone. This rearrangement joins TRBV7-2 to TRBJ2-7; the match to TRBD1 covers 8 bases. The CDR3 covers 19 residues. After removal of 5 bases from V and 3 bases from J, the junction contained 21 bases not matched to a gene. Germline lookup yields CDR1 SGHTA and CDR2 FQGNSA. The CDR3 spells CASSLYGTAQGATVYEQYF. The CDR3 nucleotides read TGTGCCAGCAGCCTCTACGGGACAGCTCAGGGGGCTACGGTCTACGAGCAGTACTTC. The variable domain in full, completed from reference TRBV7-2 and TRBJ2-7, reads GAGVSQSPSNKVTEKGKDVELRCDPISGHTALYWYRQSLGQGLEFLIYFQGNSAPDKSGLPSDRFSAERTGGSVSTLTIQRTQQEDSAVYLCASSLYGTAQGATVYEQYFGPGTRLTVT.

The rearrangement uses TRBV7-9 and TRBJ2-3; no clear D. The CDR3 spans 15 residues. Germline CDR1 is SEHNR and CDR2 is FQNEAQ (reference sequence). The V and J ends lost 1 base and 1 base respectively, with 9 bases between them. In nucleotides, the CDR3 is TGTGCCAGCAGCTTAGGAGCTTTGGGCACAGATACGCAGTATTTT. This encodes CASSLGALGTDTQYF. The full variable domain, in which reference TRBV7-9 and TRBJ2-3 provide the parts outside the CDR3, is DTGVSQNPRHKITKRGQNVTFRCDPISEHNRLYWYRQTLGQGPEFLTYFQNEAQLEKSRLLSDRFSAERPKGSFSTLEIQRTEQGDSAMYLCASSLGALGTDTQYFGPGTRLTVL.

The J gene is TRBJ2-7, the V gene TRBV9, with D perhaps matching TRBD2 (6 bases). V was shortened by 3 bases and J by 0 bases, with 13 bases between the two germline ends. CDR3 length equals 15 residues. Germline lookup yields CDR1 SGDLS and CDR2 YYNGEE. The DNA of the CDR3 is TGTGCCAGCAGCGCCTATAGCGGAAGCTCCTACGAGCAGTACTTC. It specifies CASSAYSGSSYEQYF.

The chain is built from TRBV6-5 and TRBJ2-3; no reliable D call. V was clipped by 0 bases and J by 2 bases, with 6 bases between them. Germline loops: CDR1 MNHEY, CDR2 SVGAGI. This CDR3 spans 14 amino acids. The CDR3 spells CASSYSMVTDTQYF. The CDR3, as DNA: TGTGCCAGCAGTTACTCGATGGTCACAGATACGCAGTATTTT.

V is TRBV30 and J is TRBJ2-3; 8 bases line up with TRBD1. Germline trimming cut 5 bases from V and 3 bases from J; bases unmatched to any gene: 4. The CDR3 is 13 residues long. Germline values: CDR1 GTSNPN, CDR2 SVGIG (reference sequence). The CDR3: CAWGQGLTDTQYF. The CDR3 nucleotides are TGTGCCTGGGGACAGGGTCTAACAGATACGCAGTATTTT.

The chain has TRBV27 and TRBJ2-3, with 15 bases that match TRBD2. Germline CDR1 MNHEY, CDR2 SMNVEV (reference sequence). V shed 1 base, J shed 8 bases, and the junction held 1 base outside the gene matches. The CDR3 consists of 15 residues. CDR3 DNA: TGTGCCAGCAGTTTATGGACTAGCGGGGGGGGTACGCAGTATTTT. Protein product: CASSLWTSGGGTQYF.

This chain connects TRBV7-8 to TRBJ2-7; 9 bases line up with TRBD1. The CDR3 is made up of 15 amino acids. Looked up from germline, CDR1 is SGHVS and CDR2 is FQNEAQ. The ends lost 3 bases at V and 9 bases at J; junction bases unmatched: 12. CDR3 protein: CASSFARDRVGAQYF. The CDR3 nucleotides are TGTGCCAGCAGCTTCGCCCGGGACAGGGTCGGCGCGCAGTACTTC.